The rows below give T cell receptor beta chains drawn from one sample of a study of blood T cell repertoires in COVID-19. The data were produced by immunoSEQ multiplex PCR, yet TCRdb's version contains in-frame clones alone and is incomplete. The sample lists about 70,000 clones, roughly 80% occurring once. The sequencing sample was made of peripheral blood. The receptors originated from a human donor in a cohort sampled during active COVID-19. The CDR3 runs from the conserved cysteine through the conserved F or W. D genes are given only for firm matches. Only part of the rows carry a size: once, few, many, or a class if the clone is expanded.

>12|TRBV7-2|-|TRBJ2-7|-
TGTGCCAGCAGCTTGTTAAAATACGAGCAGTACTTC
CASSLLKYEQYF
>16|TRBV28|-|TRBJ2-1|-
TGTGCCAGCAGTTCCAAATGGACTTTCAATTACAATGAGCAGTTCTTC
CASSSKWTFNYNEQFF
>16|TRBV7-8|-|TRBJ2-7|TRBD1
TGTGCCAGCAGCTTAAACCACCGGCAGGGGGCGAACGAGCAGTACTTC
CASSLNHRQGANEQYF
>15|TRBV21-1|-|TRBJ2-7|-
TGTGCCAGCAGTCCCGGGACAGGAGCATTCTACGAGCAGTACTTC
CASSPGTGAFYEQYF
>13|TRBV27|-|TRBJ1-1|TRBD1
TGTGCCAGCAGTAGGACAGGGCGCACTGAAGCTTTCTTT
CASSRTGRTEAFF
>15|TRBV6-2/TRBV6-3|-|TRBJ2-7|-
TGTGCCAGCAGTTACTCGTCCAACCCGGCCTACGAGCAGTACTTC
CASSYSSNPAYEQYF
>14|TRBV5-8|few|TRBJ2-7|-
TGTGCCAGCAGTCCCGGGTCCAGAACCTACGAGCAGTACTTC
CASSPGSRTYEQYF
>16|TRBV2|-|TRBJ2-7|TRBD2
TGTGCCAGCAGATTCTCGGAAGCGGGGGACCATACGGAGCAGTACTTC
CASRFSEAGDHTEQYF
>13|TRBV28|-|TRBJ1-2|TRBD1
TGTGCCAGCAGCTCCGGACAGGGCTATGGCTACACCTTC
CASSSGQGYGYTF
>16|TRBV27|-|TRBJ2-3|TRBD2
TGTGCCAGCAGTTTATTCCCCGGGGGGAGCACAGATACGCAGTATTTT
CASSLFPGGSTDTQYF
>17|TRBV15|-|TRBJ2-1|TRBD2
TGTGCCACCAGCAGAGATTCGGTCCAGCGGGGGGGCAATGAGCAGTTCTTC
CATSRDSVQRGGNEQFF
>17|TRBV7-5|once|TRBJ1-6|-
TGTGTCAGAAGCGCAACCCCCGGAGACAGGGGCGATTCACCCCTCCACTTT
CVRSATPGDRGDSPLHF
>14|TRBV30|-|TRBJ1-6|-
TGTGCCTGGAGTGTACAGGGAGCTCGCTCACCCCTCCACTTT
CAWSVQGARSPLHF
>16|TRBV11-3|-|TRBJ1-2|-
TGTGCCAGCAGCCAAAGAGACAGGCCCGACGGGAACGGCTACACCTTC
CASSQRDRPDGNGYTF
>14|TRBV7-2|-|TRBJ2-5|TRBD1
TGTGCCAGCAGCTTCGACAGGGGGCGACAGACCCAGTACTTC
CASSFDRGRQTQYF
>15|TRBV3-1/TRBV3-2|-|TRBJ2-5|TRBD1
TGTGCCAGCAGCACCCGGGACAGGGGACAAGAGACCCAGTACTTC
CASSTRDRGQETQYF
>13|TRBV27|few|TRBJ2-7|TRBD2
TGTGCCACCGGGAGGGGCAGGGCCTACGAGCAGTACTTC
CATGRGRAYEQYF
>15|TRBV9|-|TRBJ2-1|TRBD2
TGTGCCAGCAGCCCCCGACTAGCGGCTTACAATGAGCAGTTCTTC
CASSPRLAAYNEQFF
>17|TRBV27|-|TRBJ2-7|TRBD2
TGTGCCAGCAGCCCCCGACTAGCGGGGGCGATATTCTACGAGCAGTACTTC
CASSPRLAGAIFYEQYF
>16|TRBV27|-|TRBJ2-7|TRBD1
TGTGCCAGCAGTCCCTATCCCGGGACAGGGTATCCCGAGCAGTACTTC
CASSPYPGTGYPEQYF
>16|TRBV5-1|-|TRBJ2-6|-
TGCGCCAGCAGCCTGCCGGGTCGATCTGGGGCCAACGTCCTGACTTTC
CASSLPGRSGANVLTF
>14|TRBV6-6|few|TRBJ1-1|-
TGTGCCACCAGGGACTTGGAGGGAAACACTGAAGCTTTCTTT
CATRDLEGNTEAFF
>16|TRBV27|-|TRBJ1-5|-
TGTGCCAGCAGTCAGGAGGGAGGCCATAGCAATCAGCCCCAGCATTTT
CASSQEGGHSNQPQHF
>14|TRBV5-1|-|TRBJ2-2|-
TGCGCCAGCAGCCAGCAGACTTTCACCGGGGAGCTGTTTTTT
CASSQQTFTGELFF
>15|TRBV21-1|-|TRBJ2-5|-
TGTGCCAGCAGTCGACAGGGGACGACTTCAGAGACCCAGTACTTC
CASSRQGTTSETQYF
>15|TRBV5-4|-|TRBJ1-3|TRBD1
TGTGCCAGCAGCCTGGACAGGAGCTCTGGAAACACCATATATTTT
CASSLDRSSGNTIYF
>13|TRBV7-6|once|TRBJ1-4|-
TGTGCCAGCAGCAGCCGACAGTCTGAAAAACTGTTTTTT
CASSSRQSEKLFF
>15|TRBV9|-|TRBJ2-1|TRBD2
TGTGCCAGCAGCATTGGGACTAGCGGGGTCGATGAGCAGTTCTTC
CASSIGTSGVDEQFF
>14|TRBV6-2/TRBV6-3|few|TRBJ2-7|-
TGTGCCAGCAGTTACTCGGGCAGTCTGTACGAGCAGTACTTC
CASSYSGSLYEQYF
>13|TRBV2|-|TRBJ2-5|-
TGTGCCAGCTTGGCCGGGGGAGAGAAGACCCAGTACTTC
CASLAGGEKTQYF
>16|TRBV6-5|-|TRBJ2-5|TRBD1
TGTGCCAGCAGTTACTCTCTGACAGGGACGAGAGAGACCCAGTACTTC
CASSYSLTGTRETQYF
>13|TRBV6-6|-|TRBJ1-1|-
TGTGCCAGCAGTTATCAGTTGAACACTGAAGCTTTCTTT
CASSYQLNTEAFF
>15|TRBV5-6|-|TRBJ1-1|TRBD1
TGTGCCAGCAGCTACTGGGGACAGGGTAACACTGAAGCTTTCTTT
CASSYWGQGNTEAFF
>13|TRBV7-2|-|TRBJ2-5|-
TGTGCCAGCAGCTTTGGCTTCGCAGAGACCCAGTACTTC
CASSFGFAETQYF
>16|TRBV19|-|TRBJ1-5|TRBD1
TGTGCCAGTCGAAGAACAGGGGCTAGCAGCAATCAGCCCCAGCATTTT
CASRRTGASSNQPQHF
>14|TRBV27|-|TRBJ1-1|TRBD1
TGTGCCAGCAGTTTGGGACAGGGAAAAACTGAAGCTTTCTTT
CASSLGQGKTEAFF
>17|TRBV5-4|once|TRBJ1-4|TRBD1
TGTGCCAGCAGCTTGGGGTCACAGGGGGCTGTAGGGGAAAAACTGTTTTTT
CASSLGSQGAVGEKLFF
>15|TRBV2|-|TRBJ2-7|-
TGTGCCAGCACCGGGGGAGTTGGGGGTTTCTACGAGCAGTACTTC
CASTGGVGGFYEQYF
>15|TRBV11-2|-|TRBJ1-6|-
TGTGCCAGCAGCCATGGAACCCTTAGGGGCTCACCCCTCCACTTT
CASSHGTLRGSPLHF
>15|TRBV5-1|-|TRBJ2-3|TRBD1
TGCGCCAGCAGCGTGGTGGACAGGGCCACAGATACGCAGTATTTT
CASSVVDRATDTQYF
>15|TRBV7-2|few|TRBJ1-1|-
TGTGCCAGCAGCTTAGAGCAGGCCGTGAACACTGAAGCTTTCTTT
CASSLEQAVNTEAFF
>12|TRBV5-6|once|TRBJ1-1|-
TGTGCCAGCAGCTTAAGGAGATTTGAAGCTTTCTTT
CASSLRRFEAFF
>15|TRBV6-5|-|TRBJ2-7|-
TGTGCCAGCAGTTACTCGAGGGGGGGCGGCTACGAGCAGTACTTC
CASSYSRGGGYEQYF
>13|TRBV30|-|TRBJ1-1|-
TGTGCCTGGAGCAGGGGAAGGACCACTGAAGCTTTCTTT
CAWSRGRTTEAFF
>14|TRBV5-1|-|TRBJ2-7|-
TGCGCCAGCAGCTGGGACACCGCCTCCTACGAGCAGTACTTC
CASSWDTASYEQYF
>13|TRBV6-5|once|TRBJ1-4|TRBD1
TGTGCCAGCACCGGGACAGGGGTCAACGGGCTGTTTTTT
CASTGTGVNGLFF
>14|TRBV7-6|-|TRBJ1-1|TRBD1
TGTGCCAGCAGCGAGGACAGGGGATCGACTGAAGCTTTCTTT
CASSEDRGSTEAFF
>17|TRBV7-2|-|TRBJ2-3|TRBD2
TGTGCCAGCAGCTTAGCAGGTCTAGCGGGGGGGGCAGATACGCAGTATTTT
CASSLAGLAGGADTQYF
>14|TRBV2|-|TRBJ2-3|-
TGTGCCAGCAGTGTTAGGGAGGACACAGATACGCAGTATTTT
CASSVREDTDTQYF
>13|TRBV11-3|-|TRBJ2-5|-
TGTGCCAGCAGCTTAATAGAGCAAGAGACCCAGTACTTC
CASSLIEQETQYF
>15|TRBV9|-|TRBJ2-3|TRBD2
TGTGCCAGCAGCCTGCGGGGGGGCGGGACAGATACGCAGTATTTT
CASSLRGGGTDTQYF